The 7 T cell receptor beta chains presented below share a single source sample, sequenced in a study of cytomegalovirus exposure and HLA in healthy donors. Use of 60 Vbeta and 13 Jbeta primers characterized the PCR. Assay used: immunoSEQ multiplex PCR; TCRdb lists only in-frame clones, some missing. The sample holds 85,000 to 90,000 clones, roughly three quarters seen once. Specimen: PBMCs. The receptors derive from a man between 25 and 39 years old in good health and CMV-seronegative.

With regard to this clone: A read error may produce the germline difference seen at one junction end. This rearrangement joins TRBV6-5 to TRBJ1-6; 7 bases map to TRBD1. The V gene's germline CDR1 is MNHEY and CDR2 SVGAGI. This CDR3 has 15 residues. CDR3 residues: CASRPETGYSSPLHF. CDR3 DNA: TGTGCCAGCAGACCCGAGACAGGGTATAGTTCACCCCTCCACTTT.

V gene TRBV5-1 combines with J gene TRBJ2-3; TRBD2 aligns across 7 bases. Germline V gene lookup returns CDR1 SGHRS and CDR2 YFSETQ. V shed 7 bases and J 6 bases; nucleotides not matched to a gene: 14. The CDR3 spans 15 residues. CDR3 DNA sequence: TGCGCCAGCCAGAGACCTAGCGGAAAAACCGATACGCAGTATTTT. Protein: CASQRPSGKTDTQYF.

A single count supports this clone. This CDR3 is also generated by other DNA sequences in the sample. The chain joins TRBV28 to TRBJ1-5; 8 bases match TRBD1. The CDR3 covers 14 residues. Per the germline V gene, CDR1 is MDHEN and CDR2 is SYDVKM. Germline trimming cut 6 bases from V and 10 bases from J; bases unmatched to any gene: 11. Written as DNA, the CDR3 is TGTGCCAGCAGGTCCGGCCAGGGGGCTCAACCCCAGCATTTT. Its translation: CASRSGQGAQPQHF.

The chain joins TRBV5-1 to TRBJ2-2, with TRBD2 matching over 14 bases. V shed 4 bases and J 4 bases; nucleotides not matched to a gene: 3. The CDR3 loop spans 16 amino acids. CDR1 is SGHRS and CDR2 is YFSETQ in the germline V gene. The CDR3 is CASSLTSGGGTGELFF. CDR3 DNA sequence: TGCGCCAGCAGCCTGACTAGCGGGGGGGGCACCGGGGAGCTGTTTTTT.

J is TRBJ1-1 and V is TRBV28; D remains unclear. Trimming left V 6 bases short and J 4 bases short, with 12 bases between. Germline assignment: CDR1 MDHEN and CDR2 SYDVKM. The CDR3 spans 13 residues. The CDR3 DNA is TGTGCCAGCAGATCTCATGAGGCCACTGAAGCTTTCTTT. Encoded protein: CASRSHEATEAFF.

The genes are TRBV19 and TRBJ2-1, with D uncertain. CDR1 is LNHDA, CDR2 SQIVND, per germline (reference sequence). This CDR3 comprises 13 residues. Trimming took off 3 bases at V and 4 bases at J, with 7 bases between the two ends. DNA for the CDR3: TGTGCCAGTAGTATCGCCGGTTACAATGAGCAGTTCTTC. Translation gives CASSIAGYNEQFF.

Relative to its sample, this clone is medium-sized. The V gene is TRBV6-4, the J gene TRBJ2-3, with TRBD1 matching 9 bases. CDR1 MRHNA and CDR2 SNTAGT come from the germline V gene. Trimming cost V 8 bases and J 4 bases; bases outside gene matches: 7. The CDR3 consists of 14 residues. CDR3 bases: TGTGCCAGCCGGGACAGGGACGAATCAGATACGCAGTATTTT. Translation: CASRDRDESDTQYF.